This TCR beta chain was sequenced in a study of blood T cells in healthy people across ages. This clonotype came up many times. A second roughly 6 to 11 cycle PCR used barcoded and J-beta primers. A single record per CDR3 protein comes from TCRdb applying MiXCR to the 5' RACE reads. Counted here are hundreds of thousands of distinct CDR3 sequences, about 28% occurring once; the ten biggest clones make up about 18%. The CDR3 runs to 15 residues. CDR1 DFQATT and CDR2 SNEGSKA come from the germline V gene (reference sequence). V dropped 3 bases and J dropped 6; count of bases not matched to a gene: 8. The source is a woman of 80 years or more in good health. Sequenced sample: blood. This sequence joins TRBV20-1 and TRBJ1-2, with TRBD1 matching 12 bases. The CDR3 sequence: CSARYSGTGGDGYTF. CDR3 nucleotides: TGCAGTGCTAGGTATTCCGGGACAGGGGGCGATGGCTACACCTTC.